This T cell receptor beta chain was identified during a study of OX40 agonist ivuxolimab in advanced cancers. Study in general: People in dose escalation had one of these cancers: hepatocellular carcinoma, melanoma, renal cell or head and neck cancer. Patients with prior anti-PD-1, anti-PD-L1 or anti-CTLA-4 therapy were eligible; 40% had some.

Sequencing used immunoSEQ multiplex PCR; TCRdb keeps in-frame clones, though not all of them. The table shows 11,000 to 15,000 clones, with roughly nine tenths occurring only once. Whole-study results and caveats: CD8+ T cells were the subset that, on average, had more expanded clones than CD4+. Nonresponders, in some cases, also had low normalized T-cell clonal expansion.

Concerning this clone: Its antigen is undetermined.

Trimming removed 5 bases from V and 10 bases from J, with 15 bases in between. Germline V gene lookup returns CDR1 SEHNR and CDR2 FQNEAQ (reference sequence). The CDR3 spans 12 residues. This chain uses TRBV7-9 with TRBJ2-7; D is possibly TRBD2 (7 bases). The sequence was obtained from an adult with an advanced solid tumor such as melanoma, head and neck, liver or kidney cancer. The material was CD4+ or CD8+ T cells sorted from blood, obtained in a trial of the OX40 agonist ivuxolimab. The CDR3 DNA reads TGTGCCAGCAGCCCGGGGGGCTTTCTCCAGTACTTC. Amino acid sequence: CASSPGGFLQYF.